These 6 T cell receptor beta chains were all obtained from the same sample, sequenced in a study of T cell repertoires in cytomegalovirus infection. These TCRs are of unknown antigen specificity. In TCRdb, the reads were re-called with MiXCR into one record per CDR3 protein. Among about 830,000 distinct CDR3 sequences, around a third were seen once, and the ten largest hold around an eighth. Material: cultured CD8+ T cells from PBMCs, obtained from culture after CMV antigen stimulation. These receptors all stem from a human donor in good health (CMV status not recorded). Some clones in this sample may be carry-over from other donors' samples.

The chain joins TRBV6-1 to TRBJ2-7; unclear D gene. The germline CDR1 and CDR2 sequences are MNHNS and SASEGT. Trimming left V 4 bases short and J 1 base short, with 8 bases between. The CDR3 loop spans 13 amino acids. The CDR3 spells CASSATESYEQYF. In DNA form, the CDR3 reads TGTGCCAGCAGTGCAACAGAGTCCTACGAGCAGTACTTC.

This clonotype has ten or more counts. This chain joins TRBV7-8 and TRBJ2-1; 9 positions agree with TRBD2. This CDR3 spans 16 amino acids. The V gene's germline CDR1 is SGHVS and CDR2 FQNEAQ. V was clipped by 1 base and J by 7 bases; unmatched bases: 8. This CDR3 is CASSLGGGGAFNEQFF. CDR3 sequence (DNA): TGTGCCAGCAGCTTAGGAGGCGGGGGGGCCTTTAATGAGCAGTTCTTC.

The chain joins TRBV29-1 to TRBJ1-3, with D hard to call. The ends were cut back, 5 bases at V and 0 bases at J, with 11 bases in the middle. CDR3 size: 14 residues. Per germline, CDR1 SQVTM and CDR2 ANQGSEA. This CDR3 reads CSVQKFGSGNTIYF. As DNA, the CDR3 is TGCAGCGTTCAAAAGTTTGGCTCTGGAAACACCATATATTTT. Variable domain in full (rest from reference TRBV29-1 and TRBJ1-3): SAVISQKPSRDICQRGTSLTIQCQVDSQVTMMFWYRQQPGQSLTLIATANQGSEATYESGFVIDKFPISRPNLTFSTLTVSNMSPEDSSIYLCSVQKFGSGNTIYFGEGSWLTVV.

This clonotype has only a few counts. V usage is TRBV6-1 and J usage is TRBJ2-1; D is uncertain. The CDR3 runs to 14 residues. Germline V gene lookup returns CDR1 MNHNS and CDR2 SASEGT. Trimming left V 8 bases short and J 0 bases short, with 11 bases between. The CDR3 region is CASRPFSSYNEQFF. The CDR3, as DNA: TGTGCCAGCCGGCCGTTTAGCTCCTACAATGAGCAGTTCTTC.

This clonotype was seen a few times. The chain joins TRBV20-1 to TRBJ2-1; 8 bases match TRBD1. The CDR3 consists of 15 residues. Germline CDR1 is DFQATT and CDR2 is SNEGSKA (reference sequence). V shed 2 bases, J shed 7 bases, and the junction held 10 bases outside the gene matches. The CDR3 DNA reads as TGCAGTGCTAGATTGGAGGGACAGGCCTGGAATGAGCAGTTCTTC. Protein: CSARLEGQAWNEQFF.

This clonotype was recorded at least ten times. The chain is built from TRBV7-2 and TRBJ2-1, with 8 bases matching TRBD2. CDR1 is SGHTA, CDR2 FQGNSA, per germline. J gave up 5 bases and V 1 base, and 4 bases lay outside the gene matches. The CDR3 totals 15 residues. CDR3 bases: TGTGCCAGCAGCTTAGTAGCGGGGACACACAATGAGCAGTTCTTC. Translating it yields CASSLVAGTHNEQFF.